The present entry profiles one TCR beta chain with its context. The data are from a study of cytomegalovirus exposure and HLA in healthy donors. PCR amplification relied on 60 Vbeta primers (plus 13 Jbeta primers). The method was immunoSEQ multiplex PCR; TCRdb's version includes in-frame clones alone and lacks a portion of them. The repertoire has tens of thousands of clones, just over 75% of them found once; the top ten carry approximately 3.2%. Germline V gives CDR1 SGHTA, CDR2 FQGNSA. Unmatched junction bases numbered 4, after V lost 1 base and J lost 7 bases. This CDR3 comprises 14 residues. Sequenced material: PBMCs. This receptor was obtained from a man aged 50-59 years in good health and CMV-seropositive. J is TRBJ2-1 and V is TRBV7-2; 7 bases fit TRBD1. The CDR3 spells CASSLGGGWNEQFF. The CDR3 nucleotides read TGTGCCAGCAGCTTAGGAGGGGGCTGGAATGAGCAGTTCTTC.